One TCR beta chain is described in this entry. Its antigen is still unknown. This specimen belongs to a study of OX40 agonist ivuxolimab in advanced cancers. Overall study: Those enrolled were roughly 80% male, with a mean age of around 60 years and ages from about 20 to 79.

TCRdb's table, derived via immunoSEQ multiplex PCR, lists solely in-frame clones and lacks some. The table has approximately 100,000 clones, about 91% seen once; the top ten hold 0.3% to 0.4%. Points from the study as a whole: Compared with others, partial responders at 0.1-3.0 mg/kg displayed clonal expansion among the lowest.

This TCR was recovered from an adult with an advanced solid tumor such as melanoma, head and neck, liver or kidney cancer. The sample here was CD4+ or CD8+ T cells sorted from blood, taken in a trial of the OX40 agonist ivuxolimab.

DNA for the CDR3: TGTGCCAGCAGCTTAAGGTCGGGGGCCAATCAGCCCCAGCATTTT. Translation: CASSLRSGANQPQHF. The rearrangement links TRBV7-2 to TRBJ1-5; D is possibly TRBD1 (6 bases). In germline, CDR1 is SGHTA, CDR2 FQGNSA. The V end lost 2 bases, the J end lost 3 bases, and 11 bases lay between the germline ends. This CDR3 comprises 15 residues.